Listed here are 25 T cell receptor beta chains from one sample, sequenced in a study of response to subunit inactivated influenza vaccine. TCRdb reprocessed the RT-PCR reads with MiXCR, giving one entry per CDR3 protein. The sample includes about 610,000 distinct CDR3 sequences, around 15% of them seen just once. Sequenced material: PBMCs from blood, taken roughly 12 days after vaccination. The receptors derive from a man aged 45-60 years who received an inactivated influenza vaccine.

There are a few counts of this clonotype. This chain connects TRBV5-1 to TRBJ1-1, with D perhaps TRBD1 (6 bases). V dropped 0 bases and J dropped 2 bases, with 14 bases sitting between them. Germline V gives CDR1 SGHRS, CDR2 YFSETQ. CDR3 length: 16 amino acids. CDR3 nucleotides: TGCGCCAGCAGCTTGGGGCCTGTACAGGGAAACACTGAAGCTTTCTTT. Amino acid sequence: CASSLGPVQGNTEAFF.

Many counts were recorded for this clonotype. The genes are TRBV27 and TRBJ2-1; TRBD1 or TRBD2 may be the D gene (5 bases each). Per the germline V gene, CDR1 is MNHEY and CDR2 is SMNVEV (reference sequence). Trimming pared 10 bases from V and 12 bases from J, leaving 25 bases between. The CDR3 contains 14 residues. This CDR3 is CATSPGFAPGRQFF. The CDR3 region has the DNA TGTGCCACTTCACCAGGTTTCGCCCCAGGGAGGCAGTTCTTC.

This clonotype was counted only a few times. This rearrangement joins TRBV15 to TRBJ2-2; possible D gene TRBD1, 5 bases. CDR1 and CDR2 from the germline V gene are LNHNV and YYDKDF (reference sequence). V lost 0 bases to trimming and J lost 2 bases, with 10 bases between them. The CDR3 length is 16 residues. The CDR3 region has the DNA TGTGCCACCAGCAGAGATCGGACACTTAACACCGGGGAGCTGTTTTTT. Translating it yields CATSRDRTLNTGELFF.

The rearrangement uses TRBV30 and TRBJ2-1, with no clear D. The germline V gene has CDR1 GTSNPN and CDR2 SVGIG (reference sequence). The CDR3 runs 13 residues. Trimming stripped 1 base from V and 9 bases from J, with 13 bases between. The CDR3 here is CAWSGGLVAEQFF. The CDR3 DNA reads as TGTGCCTGGAGTGGGGGTTTGGTGGCTGAGCAGTTCTTC.

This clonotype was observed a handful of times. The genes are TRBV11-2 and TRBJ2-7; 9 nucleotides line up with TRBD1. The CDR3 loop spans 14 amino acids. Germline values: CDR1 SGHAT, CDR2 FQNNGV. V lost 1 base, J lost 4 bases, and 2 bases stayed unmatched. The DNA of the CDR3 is TGTGCCAGCAGCTTAGGGGACAGGGAATACGAGCAGTACTTC. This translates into CASSLGDREYEQYF.

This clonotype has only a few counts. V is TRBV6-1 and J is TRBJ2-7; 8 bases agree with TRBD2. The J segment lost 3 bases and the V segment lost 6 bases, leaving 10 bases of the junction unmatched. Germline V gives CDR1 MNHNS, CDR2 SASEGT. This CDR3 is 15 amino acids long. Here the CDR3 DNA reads TGTGCCAGCAGCCCACCCGGGAGGGCCGGCTACGAGCAGTACTTC. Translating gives CASSPPGRAGYEQYF.

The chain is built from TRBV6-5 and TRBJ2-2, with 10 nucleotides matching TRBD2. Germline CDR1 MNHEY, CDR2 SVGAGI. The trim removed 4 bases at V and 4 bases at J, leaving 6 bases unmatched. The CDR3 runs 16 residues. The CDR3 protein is CASSSLTSGSTGELFF. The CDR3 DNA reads TGTGCCAGCAGTTCCCTGACTAGCGGGTCCACCGGGGAGCTGTTTTTT.

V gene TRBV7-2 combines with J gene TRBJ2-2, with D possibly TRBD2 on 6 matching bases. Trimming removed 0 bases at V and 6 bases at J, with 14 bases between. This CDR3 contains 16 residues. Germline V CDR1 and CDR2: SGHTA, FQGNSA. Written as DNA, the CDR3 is TGTGCCAGCAGCTTAGCGCTTCCTAGCGTATCCGGGGAGCTGTTTTTT. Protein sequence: CASSLALPSVSGELFF. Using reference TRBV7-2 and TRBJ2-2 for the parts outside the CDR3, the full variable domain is GAGVSQSPSNKVTEKGKDVELRCDPISGHTALYWYRQSLGQGLEFLIYFQGNSAPDKSGLPSDRFSAERTGGSVSTLTIQRTQQEDSAVYLCASSLALPSVSGELFFGEGSRLTVL.

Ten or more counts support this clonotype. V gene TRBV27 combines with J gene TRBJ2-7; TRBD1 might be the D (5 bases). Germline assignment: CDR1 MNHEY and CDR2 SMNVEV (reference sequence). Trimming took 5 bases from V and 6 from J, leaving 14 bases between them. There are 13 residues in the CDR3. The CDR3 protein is CASSSDIRGEQYF. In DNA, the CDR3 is TGTGCCAGCAGTAGCGACATTAGGGGCGAGCAGTACTTC.

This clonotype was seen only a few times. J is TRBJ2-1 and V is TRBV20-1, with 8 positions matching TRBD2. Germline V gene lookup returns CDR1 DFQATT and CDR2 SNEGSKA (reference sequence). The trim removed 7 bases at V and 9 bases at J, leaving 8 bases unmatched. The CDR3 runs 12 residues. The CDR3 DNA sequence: TGCAGTGGGACCGACCGGGGGGGTGAGCAGTTCTTC. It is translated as CSGTDRGGEQFF.

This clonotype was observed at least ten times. Here the CDR3 DNA reads TGCAGCGTGGGGGACAACACAGATACGCAGTATTTT. This gives the protein CSVGDNTDTQYF. This sequence joins TRBV29-1 and TRBJ2-3, with D perhaps matching TRBD1 (6 bases). V was shortened by 6 bases and J by 2 bases, with 9 bases between the two germline ends. Germline CDR1 reads SQVTM; CDR2 reads ANQGSEA. The CDR3 consists of 12 residues.

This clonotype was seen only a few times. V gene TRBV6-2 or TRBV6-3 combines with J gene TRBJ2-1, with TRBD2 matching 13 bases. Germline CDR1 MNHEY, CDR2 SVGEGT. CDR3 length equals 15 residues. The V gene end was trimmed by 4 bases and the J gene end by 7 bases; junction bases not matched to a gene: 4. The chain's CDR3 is CASSWTSGGENEQFF. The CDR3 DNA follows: TGTGCCAGCAGTTGGACTAGCGGGGGTGAAAATGAGCAGTTCTTC.

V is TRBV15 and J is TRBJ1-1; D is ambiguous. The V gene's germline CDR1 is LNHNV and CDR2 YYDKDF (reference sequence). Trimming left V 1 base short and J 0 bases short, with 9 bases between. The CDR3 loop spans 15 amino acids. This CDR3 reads CATSRARPLNTEAFF. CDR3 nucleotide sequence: TGTGCCACCAGCAGAGCCCGGCCCCTGAACACTGAAGCTTTCTTT.

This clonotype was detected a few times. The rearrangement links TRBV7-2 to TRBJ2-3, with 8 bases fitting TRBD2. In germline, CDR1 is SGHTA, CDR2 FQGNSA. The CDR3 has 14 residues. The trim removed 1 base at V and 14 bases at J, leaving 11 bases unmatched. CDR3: CASSLGVATSVGYF. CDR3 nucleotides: TGTGCCAGCAGCTTAGGAGTCGCGACTAGCGTGGGGTATTTT.

The CDR3 DNA reads as TGTGCCAGCAGCCCGGCAGGGGAGAGCTATGGCTACACCTTC. Residues: CASSPAGESYGYTF. The rearrangement links TRBV5-5 to TRBJ1-2, with D maybe TRBD1 (6 bases). The CDR3 runs to 14 residues. Trimming took off 4 bases at V and 4 bases at J, with 14 bases between the two ends. Germline CDR1 reads SGHKS; CDR2 reads YYEKEE (reference sequence). Looking up the rest from reference TRBV5-5 and TRBJ1-2 gives the full variable domain: DAGVTQSPTHLIKTRGQQVTLRCSPISGHKSVSWYQQVLGQGPQFIFQYYEKEERGRGNFPDRFSARQFPNYSSELNVNALLLGDSALYLCASSPAGESYGYTFGSGTRLTVV.

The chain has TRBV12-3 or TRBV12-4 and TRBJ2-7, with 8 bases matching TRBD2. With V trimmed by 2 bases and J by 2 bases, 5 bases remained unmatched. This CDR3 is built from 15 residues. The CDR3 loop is CASSLLAGRAYEQYF. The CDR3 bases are TGTGCCAGCAGTTTACTAGCGGGCAGGGCCTACGAGCAGTACTTC.

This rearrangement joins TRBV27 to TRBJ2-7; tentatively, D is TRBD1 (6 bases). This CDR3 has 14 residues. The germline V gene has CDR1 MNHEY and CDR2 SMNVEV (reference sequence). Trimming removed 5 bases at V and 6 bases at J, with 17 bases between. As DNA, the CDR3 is TGTGCCAGCAGTACCGGACAGAGACCGGCCGAGCAGTACTTC. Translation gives CASSTGQRPAEQYF.

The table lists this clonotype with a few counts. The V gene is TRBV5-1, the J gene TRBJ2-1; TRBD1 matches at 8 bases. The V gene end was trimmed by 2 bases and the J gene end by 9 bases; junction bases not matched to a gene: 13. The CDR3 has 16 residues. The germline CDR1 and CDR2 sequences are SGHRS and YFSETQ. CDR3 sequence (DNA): TGCGCCAGCAGCTTAATATGGGCAGGGGGCTCGGTTGAGCAGTTCTTC. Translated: CASSLIWAGGSVEQFF.

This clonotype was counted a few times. CDR3 DNA: TGTGCCAGCAGTCCGGGTGGGACAGGGATCCACGAGCAGTACTTC. Encoded protein: CASSPGGTGIHEQYF. The chain employs TRBV27 and TRBJ2-7; 9 positions match TRBD1. CDR1 MNHEY and CDR2 SMNVEV come from the germline V gene (reference sequence). The V and J ends lost 5 bases and 5 bases, in that order; junction bases with no gene match: 10. There are 15 residues in the CDR3.

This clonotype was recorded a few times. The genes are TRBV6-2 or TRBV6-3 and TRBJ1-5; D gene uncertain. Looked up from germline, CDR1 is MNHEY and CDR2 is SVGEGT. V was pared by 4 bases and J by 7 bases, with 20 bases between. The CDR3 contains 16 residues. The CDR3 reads CASSSPTEGKRQPQHF. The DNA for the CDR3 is TGTGCCAGCAGTTCCCCTACAGAAGGGAAGAGACAGCCCCAGCATTTT.

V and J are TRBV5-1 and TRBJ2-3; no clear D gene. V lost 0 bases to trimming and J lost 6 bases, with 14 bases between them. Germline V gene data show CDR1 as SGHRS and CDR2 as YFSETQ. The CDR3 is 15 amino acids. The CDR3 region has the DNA TGCGCCAGCAGCTTGGCCCCAGCAGATATCGATACGCAGTATTTT. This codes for CASSLAPADIDTQYF.

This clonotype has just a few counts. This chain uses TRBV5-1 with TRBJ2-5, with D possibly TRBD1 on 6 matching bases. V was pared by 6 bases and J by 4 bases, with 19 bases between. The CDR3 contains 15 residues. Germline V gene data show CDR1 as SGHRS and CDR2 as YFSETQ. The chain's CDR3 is CASTSLPTGGETQYF. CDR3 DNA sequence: TGCGCCAGCACCTCACTGCCGACAGGAGGAGAGACCCAGTACTTC.

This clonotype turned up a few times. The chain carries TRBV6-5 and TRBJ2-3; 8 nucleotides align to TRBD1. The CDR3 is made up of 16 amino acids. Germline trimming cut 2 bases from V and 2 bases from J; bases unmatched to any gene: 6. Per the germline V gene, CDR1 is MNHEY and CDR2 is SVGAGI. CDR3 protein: CASSYQGQAFTDTQYF. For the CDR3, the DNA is TGTGCCAGCAGTTACCAGGGACAGGCATTCACAGATACGCAGTATTTT.

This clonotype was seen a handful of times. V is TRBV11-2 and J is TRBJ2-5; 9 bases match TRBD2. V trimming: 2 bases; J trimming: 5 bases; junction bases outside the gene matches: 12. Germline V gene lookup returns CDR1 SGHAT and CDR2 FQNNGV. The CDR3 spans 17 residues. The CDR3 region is CASSLKVGGGGAETQYF. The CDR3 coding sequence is TGTGCCAGCAGCTTAAAAGTTGGTGGCGGGGGGGCGGAGACCCAGTACTTC.

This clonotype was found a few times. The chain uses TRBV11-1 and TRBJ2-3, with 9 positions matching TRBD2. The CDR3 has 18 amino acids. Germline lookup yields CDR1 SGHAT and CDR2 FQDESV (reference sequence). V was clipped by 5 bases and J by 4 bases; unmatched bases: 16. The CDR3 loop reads CASSPPMGLAGGADTQYF. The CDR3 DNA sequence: TGTGCCAGCAGCCCTCCCATGGGACTAGCTGGGGGTGCAGATACGCAGTATTTT.